What follows describes a single TCR beta chain. What antigen it recognizes has not been identified. No clone much larger than this one lies a single base away; base qualities are absent. The record originates from a study of blood T cell dynamics during melanoma immunotherapy (dated by TCRdb to the early 2020s). In the study overall: Patients with metastatic melanoma were treated with first-line pembrolizumab or nivolumab plus ipilimumab as standard of care in the United Kingdom. A training cohort was formed from consecutive patients, and a further independent group of patients from the same centre was pooled into an external validation set. To find early correlates of response, peripheral T cell receptor repertoires were profiled in metastatic melanoma patients before and after one cycle of checkpoint inhibitor therapy. The research as a whole found: The relatively small sample size was acknowledged as something that could potentially limit how far the results can be generalized. Patients who later achieved disease control showed a bifurcated PBMC repertoire reorganization at W3, with increased clonality or increased diversity, unlike progressors. The study could not determine whether the T cell clones driving repertoire changes were melanoma-specific or reflected general immune activation.

Every bulk PBMC sample was loaded with the same fixed amount of 350 ng of DNA. The immunoSEQ TCRb Assay kit was used according to manufacturer instructions to amplify TCR beta CDR3 sequences from genomic DNA. The KAPA Library Quantification Kit for Illumina platforms was used to quantify the pooled libraries by qPCR. Pooled libraries were sequenced on an Illumina NextSeq 500, clustered at roughly 0.6-1.2 pM. Under the source paper's analysis protocol: TCR data were analyzed using immunoSEQ ANALYZER and the R LymphoSeq package. A rearrangement efficiency score was calculated as productive divided by the sum of productive and non-productive CDR3 sequences. Clonality was assessed using the Gini coefficient and diversity using the Renyi index at alpha=1, with pairwise comparisons between timepoints within each patient. In LymphoSeq, clonal relatedness was computed using an edit distance of 3, and repertoire similarity was computed using the Bhattacharyya coefficient. To classify response, a linear discriminant analysis based on week-3 changes in clonality and diversity was built with the R MASS and caret packages. Imported from immuneACCESS, the table was reduced by TCRdb to in-frame sequences with V and J called. These copies leave out some clones; in studies compared against another copy, an unresolved V gene accounts for under half, and the cause of the remainder is not known. V, J and clone size are taken as reported in that table, and D and trimming were inferred from the DNA itself. The sample yields roughly 6,000 clones; around four fifths were counted once. Clones ranked in the top ten supply 30% to 35% of the sample.

V is cut by 6 bases and J by 10 bases, and the space between the germline ends is 10 bases. There are 12 amino acids in the CDR3, from cysteine to phenylalanine inclusive. Of the read, only the CDR3 DNA is kept; its 36 bases are in frame from base 1. The germline V gene (reference sequence) yields MNHNY for CDR1 and SVGAGI for CDR2. The time point label for this specimen denotes: week 3, after first cycle of checkpoint inhibitor. Blood samples were collected before treatment (T0) and at week 3 (W3), after the first cycle of checkpoint blockade. Except for a couple of patients with rapid clinical progression, response was assessed 12 weeks after the first infusion by RECIST 1.1; disease control meant complete response, partial response or stable disease. Patients were excluded for prior systemic cancer treatment, concomitant immunosuppressant therapy or synchronous other active malignancies. Both bulk PBMC and plasma cell-free DNA were sequenced for TCR beta so that circulating cells and T cell turnover could be tracked. Lymphoprep and SepMate tubes were used to isolate PBMC from blood, and red cell lysis was then performed. DNA from PBMC and sorted T cell subsets was extracted with QIAamp DNA Blood Mini kits.

Recombination linked TRBV6-6 to TRBJ1-6; TRBD1 is perhaps the D gene, given 6 matching bases. The specimen comprised blood, sampled from a patient treated with checkpoint blockade. The sequence was collected from a human donor with melanoma. Some clones in this sample may be carry-over from other donors' samples. The DNA sequence is TGTGCCAGCAGGACAGGAGAATCACCCCTCCACTTT. It encodes CASRTGESPLHF.